A selection of T cell receptor beta chains follows, all from one sample in a study. TCRdb reanalysed the 5' RACE reads using MiXCR and keeps one entry per CDR3 protein. The sample carries roughly 5,600 distinct CDR3 sequences, roughly a third recorded once. Sequencing used memory CD4+ T cells sorted from blood. These TCRs come from a female donor with breast cancer. Both conserved end residues are part of each CDR3. Each record gives: CDR3 protein, CDR3 DNA, D gene, clone size, V gene, J gene. D genes are given only for firm matches. Some rows mark clone size as missing; the rest say once, few, many or name a class of expanded clone.

CASTPPGLAGGGGLEQFF	TGTGCCAGCACCCCCCCCGGACTAGCGGGAGGAGGGGGGTTGGAGCAGTTCTTC	TRBD2	-	TRBV13	TRBJ2-1
CATSDQTLAGPYNEQFF	TGTGCCACCAGTGATCAAACCCTAGCGGGACCCTACAATGAGCAGTTCTTC	TRBD2	medium-sized	TRBV24-1	TRBJ2-1
CASSYSGYSPYEQYF	TGTGCCAGCAGTTACAGCGGGTACTCACCCTACGAGCAGTACTTC	-	many	TRBV6-5	TRBJ2-7
CSAGRGGNTIYF	TGCAGTGCCGGCAGGGGTGGAAACACCATATATTTT	-	many	TRBV20-1	TRBJ1-3
CSVSIRETQYF	TGCAGCGTCTCAATACGTGAGACCCAGTACTTC	-	many	TRBV29-1	TRBJ2-5
CASSPGWGKPDEQFF	TGTGCCAGCAGCCCAGGGTGGGGGAAGCCCGATGAGCAGTTCTTC	-	medium-sized	TRBV28	TRBJ2-1
CASSQVGGQVTGTQYF	TGCGCCAGCAGCCAAGTCGGTGGACAGGTAACGGGGACCCAGTACTTC	TRBD1	-	TRBV4-1	TRBJ2-5
CASSYEQGRHYGYTF	TGTGCCAGCAGCTACGAACAGGGGCGTCACTATGGCTACACCTTC	TRBD1	-	TRBV6-5	TRBJ1-2
CASSFYGSTDTQYF	TGTGCCAGCAGCTTTTACGGGAGCACCGATACGCAGTATTTT	-	medium-sized	TRBV7-2	TRBJ2-3
CASSTPWELAGNSGANVLTF	TGTGCCAGCAGTACGCCCTGGGAACTAGCGGGAAACTCTGGGGCCAACGTCCTGACTTTC	TRBD2	medium-sized	TRBV6-5	TRBJ2-6
CASSYDAGTGQYF	TGTGCCAGCAGTTACGATGCCGGGACAGGGCAGTACTTC	TRBD1	-	TRBV6-5	TRBJ2-7
CASSLDPNTGELFF	TGCGCCAGCAGCTTGGACCCGAACACCGGGGAGCTGTTTTTT	-	-	TRBV5-1	TRBJ2-2
CASSYSGGLAGGEQFF	TGTGCCAGCAGTTACTCAGGAGGACTAGCGGGAGGAGAGCAGTTCTTC	TRBD2	few	TRBV6-5	TRBJ2-1
CASSVVSGYEQYF	TGTGCCAGCAGCGTAGTTTCCGGCTACGAGCAGTACTTC	-	-	TRBV9	TRBJ2-7
CASSARDRPNQPQHF	TGTGCCAGCAGTGCTCGGGACAGGCCTAATCAGCCCCAGCATTTT	TRBD1	medium-sized	TRBV12-3/TRBV12-4	TRBJ1-5
CSASPGALDRGRDTEAFF	TGCAGTGCTTCCCCCGGGGCTCTAGACAGGGGAAGGGACACTGAAGCTTTCTTT	TRBD1	few	TRBV20-1	TRBJ1-1
CASSQGLARGAGYTF	TGTGCCAGCAGCCAAGGTCTGGCACGGGGGGCCGGCTACACCTTC	-	once	TRBV4-2	TRBJ1-2
CASSRTNLTDTKYF	TGTGCCAGCAGTCGGACTAACTTGACAGATACGAAGTATTTT	-	-	TRBV6-5	TRBJ2-3
CASSFLYYTEAFF	TGCGCCAGCAGCTTTCTCTACTACACTGAAGCTTTCTTT	-	few	TRBV5-1	TRBJ1-1
CASSFRGTNQPQHF	TGTGCCAGCAGTTTTCGGGGGACCAATCAGCCCCAGCATTTT	-	many	TRBV12-3/TRBV12-4	TRBJ1-5
CASSRPGGEAFF	TGTGCCAGCAGCCGCCCAGGGGGAGAGGCTTTCTTT	TRBD1	medium-sized	TRBV7-3	TRBJ1-1
CASRDTSSGEQYF	TGTGCCAGCAGGGATACGTCCTCGGGGGAGCAGTACTTC	-	medium-sized	TRBV2	TRBJ2-7
CASRTSGRGSTGELFF	TGTGCCAGCAGGACTAGCGGGAGAGGTAGCACCGGGGAGCTGTTTTTT	TRBD2	medium-sized	TRBV4-2	TRBJ2-2
CASSLDGSRGTQYF	TGCGCCAGCAGCTTGGATGGGAGCCGGGGGACCCAGTACTTC	-	-	TRBV5-1	TRBJ2-5
CASRVTGGTSYEQYF	TGTGCCAGCAGGGTGACAGGGGGCACCTCCTACGAGCAGTACTTC	TRBD1	medium-sized	TRBV5-5	TRBJ2-7
CASRQYNGNQPQHF	TGTGCCAGCAGACAATATAATGGTAATCAGCCCCAGCATTTT	-	medium-sized	TRBV6-5	TRBJ1-5
CASTIPGASSYNEQFF	TGTGCCAGCACTATTCCCGGGGCTAGCTCCTACAATGAGCAGTTCTTC	-	many	TRBV12-3/TRBV12-4	TRBJ2-1
CASSPPALSYNSPLHF	TGCGCCAGCAGCCCCCCAGCTCTCTCCTATAATTCACCCCTCCACTTT	-	medium-sized	TRBV4-1	TRBJ1-6
CAGSLGQRASGYTF	TGTGCCGGCAGTCTTGGACAGCGGGCTAGTGGCTACACCTTC	-	-	TRBV3-1	TRBJ1-2
CASSYDRALPNTEAFF	TGCGCCAGCAGCTATGACAGGGCTTTACCGAACACTGAAGCTTTCTTT	TRBD1	-	TRBV5-1	TRBJ1-1
CASMIGAYTQYF	TGTGCCAGCATGATCGGGGCTTATACGCAGTATTTT	-	many	TRBV2	TRBJ2-3
CASSSLAGGYNEQFF	TGTGCCAGCAGCTCACTAGCGGGAGGATACAATGAGCAGTTCTTC	TRBD2	medium-sized	TRBV7-3	TRBJ2-1
CASSFHYGTADSPQHF	TGTGCCAGCAGTTTTCACTACGGGACGGCTGATTCGCCCCAGCATTTT	-	medium-sized	TRBV12-3/TRBV12-4	TRBJ1-5
CASSPGGTDTQYF	TGCGCCAGCAGCCCCGGGGGCACAGATACGCAGTATTTT	-	many	TRBV5-1	TRBJ2-3
CASSPYQDGYTF	TGCGCCAGCAGCCCCTACCAGGATGGCTACACCTTC	-	medium-sized	TRBV5-1	TRBJ1-2
CASSLAGALSGELFF	TGCGCCAGCAGCTTGGCAGGGGCGCTAAGCGGGGAGCTGTTTTTT	-	medium-sized	TRBV5-1	TRBJ2-2
CASSPPGGGINEQFF	TGTGCCAGCAGTCCCCCTGGGGGAGGGATCAATGAGCAGTTCTTC	TRBD2	medium-sized	TRBV27	TRBJ2-1
CASSADRGYGYTF	TGTGCCAGCAGCGCGGACAGGGGCTATGGCTACACCTTC	TRBD1	few	TRBV28	TRBJ1-2
CASSGTSDTIYF	TGTGCCAGCAGCGGGACGTCGGACACCATATATTTT	-	medium-sized	TRBV11-3	TRBJ1-3
CASSLAKGGGDEQFF	TGTGCCAGCAGCTTAGCTAAGGGGGGTGGCGATGAGCAGTTCTTC	-	few	TRBV7-9	TRBJ2-1
CASSPGLAAYEQYF	TGTGCCAGCAGCCCCGGACTAGCGGCCTACGAGCAGTACTTC	TRBD2	medium-sized	TRBV7-8	TRBJ2-7
CASSLGPGQRENTGELFF	TGTGCCAGCAGCTTGGGCCCCGGCCAGCGGGAGAACACCGGGGAGCTGTTTTTT	TRBD2	medium-sized	TRBV5-6	TRBJ2-2
CASSLWGSTNTGELFF	TGCGCCAGCAGCTTGTGGGGTTCTACGAACACCGGGGAGCTGTTTTTT	-	-	TRBV5-1	TRBJ2-2